Below, 3 T cell receptor beta chains from the same sample are listed, as sequenced in a study of CD8 T cells in ankylosing spondylitis (dated 2017 in TCRdb). Antigen specificity for these receptors is unknown. Results the study describes overall, beyond this receptor: Blood from ankylosing spondylitis patients appeared to be characterized by a TCR beta motif made up of fewer than ten highly homologous amino acid variants.

Libraries were constructed by 5' RACE. These reads were obtained on an Illumina HiSeq 2500. The public reads were run again by TCRdb, first through fastp at Q25 and then through MiXCR, and only productive beta chains were kept. Merged by CDR3 protein, the rows form single entries marked with the most common genes and DNA. This sample holds around 770,000 distinct CDR3 sequences; about 10% were observed only once. Of the sample, 0.51% falls within the top ten clones. The material sequenced was blood, either unsorted or a sorted T cell fraction (not recorded which). The receptors originated from a male donor with ankylosing spondylitis.

This clonotype was picked up many times. The chain employs TRBV6-1 and TRBJ1-2; TRBD1 might be the D (5 bases). Germline-derived CDR1 and CDR2 are MNHNS and SASEGT. Between the trimmed V and J ends, which lost 7 bases and 1 base, there was a span of 13 bases. This CDR3 has 14 amino acids. CDR3 protein: CASTIPGSNYGYTF. The CDR3 DNA reads as TGTGCCAGCACCATACCAGGGAGTAACTATGGCTACACCTTC.

This clonotype was counted ten times or more. V gene TRBV7-2 combines with J gene TRBJ2-7; either TRBD1 or TRBD2 may supply D (5 bases each). Germline V CDR1 and CDR2: SGHTA, FQGNSA. This CDR3 has 13 residues. Trimming shortened V by 4 bases and J by 2 bases, and 9 bases separated the two germline ends. The DNA of the CDR3 is TGTGCCAGCAGCTCCAGGGAGCCCTACGAGCAGTACTTC. This gives the protein CASSSREPYEQYF. Supplemented by reference TRBV7-2 and TRBJ2-7, the full variable domain reads GAGVSQSPSNKVTEKGKDVELRCDPISGHTALYWYRQSLGQGLEFLIYFQGNSAPDKSGLPSDRFSAERTGGSVSTLTIQRTQQEDSAVYLCASSSREPYEQYFGPGTRLTVT.

In its sample, this clonotype was seen a few times. The chain links TRBV5-5 to TRBJ2-5; TRBD1 is a possible D gene (6 bases). The CDR3 sequence is 16 residues long. CDR1 and CDR2 (germline): SGHKS, YYEKEE (reference sequence). Between the trimmed V and J ends, which lost 4 bases and 4 bases, there was a span of 20 bases. The CDR3 here is CASSPGERSNGETQYF. DNA of the CDR3: TGTGCCAGCAGCCCAGGGGAAAGGTCAAACGGAGAGACCCAGTACTTC.